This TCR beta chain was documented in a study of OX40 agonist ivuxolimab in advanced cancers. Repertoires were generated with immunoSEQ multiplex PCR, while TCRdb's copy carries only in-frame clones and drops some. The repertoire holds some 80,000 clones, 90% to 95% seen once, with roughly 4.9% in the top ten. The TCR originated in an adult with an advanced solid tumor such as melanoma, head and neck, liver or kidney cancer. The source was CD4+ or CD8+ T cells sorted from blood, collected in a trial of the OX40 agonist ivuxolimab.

The CDR3, as DNA: TGCGCCAGCAGCCGCCAGACTAGTCTTAGTGGTGATACGCAGTATTTT. This gives the protein CASSRQTSLSGDTQYF. The V and J genes are TRBV5-1 and TRBJ2-3, with a tentative D call TRBD2 (6 bases). Germline assignment: CDR1 SGHRS and CDR2 YFSETQ. Trimming cost V 4 bases and J 6 bases, with 21 bases left between them. The CDR3 runs to 16 residues. The variable domain in full, with the rest retrieved from reference TRBV5-1 and TRBJ2-3, is KAGVTQTPRYLIKTRGQQVTLSCSPISGHRSVSWYQQTPGQGLQFLFEYFSETQRNKGNFPGRFSGRQFSNSRSEMNVSTLELGDSALYLCASSRQTSLSGDTQYFGPGTRLTVL.